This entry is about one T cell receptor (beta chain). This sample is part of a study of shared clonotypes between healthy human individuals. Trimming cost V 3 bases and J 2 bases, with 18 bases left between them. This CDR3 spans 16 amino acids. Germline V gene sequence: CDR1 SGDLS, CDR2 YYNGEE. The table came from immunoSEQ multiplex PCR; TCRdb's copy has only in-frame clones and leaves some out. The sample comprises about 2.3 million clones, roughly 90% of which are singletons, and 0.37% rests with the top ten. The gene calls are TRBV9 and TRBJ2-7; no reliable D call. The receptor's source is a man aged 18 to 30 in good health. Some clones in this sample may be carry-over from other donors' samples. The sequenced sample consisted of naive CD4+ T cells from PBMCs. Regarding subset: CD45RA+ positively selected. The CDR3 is CASSARAAGRAYEQYF. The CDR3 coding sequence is TGTGCCAGCAGCGCCCGGGCCGCCGGTCGGGCCTACGAGCAGTACTTC.